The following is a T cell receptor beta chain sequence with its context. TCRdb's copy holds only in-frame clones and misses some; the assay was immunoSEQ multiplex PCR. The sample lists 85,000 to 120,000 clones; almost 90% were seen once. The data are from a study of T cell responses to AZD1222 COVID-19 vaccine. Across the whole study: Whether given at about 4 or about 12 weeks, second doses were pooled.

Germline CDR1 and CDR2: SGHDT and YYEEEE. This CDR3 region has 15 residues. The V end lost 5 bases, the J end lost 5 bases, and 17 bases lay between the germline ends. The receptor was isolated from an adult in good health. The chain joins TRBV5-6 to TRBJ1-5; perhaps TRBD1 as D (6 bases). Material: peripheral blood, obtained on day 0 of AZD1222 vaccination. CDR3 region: CASSRRGVWDQPQHF. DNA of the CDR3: TGTGCCAGCAGTCGGAGGGGGGTATGGGATCAGCCCCAGCATTTT. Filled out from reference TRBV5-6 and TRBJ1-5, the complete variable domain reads DAGVTQSPTHLIKTRGQQVTLRCSPKSGHDTVSWYQQALGQGPQFIFQYYEEEERQRGNFPDRFSGHQFPNYSSELNVNALLLGDSALYLCASSRRGVWDQPQHFGDGTRLSIL.